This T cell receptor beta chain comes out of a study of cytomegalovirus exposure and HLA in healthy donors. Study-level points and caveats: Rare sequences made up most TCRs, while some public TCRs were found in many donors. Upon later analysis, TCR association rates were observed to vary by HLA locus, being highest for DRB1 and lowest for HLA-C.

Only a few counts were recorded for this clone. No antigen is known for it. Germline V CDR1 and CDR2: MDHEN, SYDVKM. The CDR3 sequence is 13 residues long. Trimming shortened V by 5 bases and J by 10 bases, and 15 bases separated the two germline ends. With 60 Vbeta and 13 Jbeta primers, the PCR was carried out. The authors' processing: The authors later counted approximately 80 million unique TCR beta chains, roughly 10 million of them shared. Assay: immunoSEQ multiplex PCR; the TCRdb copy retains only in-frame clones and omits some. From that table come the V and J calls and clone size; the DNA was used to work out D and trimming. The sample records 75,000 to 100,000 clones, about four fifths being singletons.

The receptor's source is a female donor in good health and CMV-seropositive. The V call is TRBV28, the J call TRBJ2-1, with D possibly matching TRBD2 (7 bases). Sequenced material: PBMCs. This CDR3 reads CASSPSRGREQFF. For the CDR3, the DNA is TGTGCCAGCAGTCCCTCGCGGGGGCGGGAGCAGTTCTTC.